The entry below describes one T cell receptor (beta chain). Its target is unknown. V was shortened by 4 bases and J by 9 bases, with 13 bases between the two germline ends. The germline V gene has CDR1 KGHSH and CDR2 LQKENI. This CDR3 comprises 14 residues. This sample was taken from a study of cytotoxic CD8 clonotypes in ibrutinib-treated CLL. Deep sequencing aimed at 1 in 200,000 to 1 in 1 million T cells' resolution. Sequencing was performed with immunoSEQ multiplex PCR; in TCRdb, only in-frame clones are kept and a portion is missing. The sample holds about 44,000 clones; less than 70% are singletons and the top ten take about 13%. The study, taken as a whole, reports: Baseline clonality, above age-matched healthy donor levels, tracked circulating CD8+ T-cell counts.

Sequencing was performed on PBMCs, taken after 12 months of ibrutinib treatment. This clonotype was obtained from a human donor with chronic lymphocytic leukemia. The chain recombines TRBV18 with TRBJ1-6; no clear D gene. This chain's CDR3 is CASSLREAGSPLHF. The DNA of the CDR3 is TGTGCCAGCTCACTCCGGGAGGCGGGTTCACCCCTCCACTTT.